The entry that follows covers one TCR beta chain sequence. This clonotype has just a few counts. The antigen this receptor binds is unknown. No much larger clone exists at a distance of one base, and base qualities are not known. This sample was included in a study of CD8 T cells in ankylosing spondylitis (dated 2017 in TCRdb). With regard to the full study: The study profiled T cell receptor beta repertoires in healthy donors and ankylosing spondylitis patients to find disease-linked TCR variants. Samples of peripheral blood were taken, and for ankylosing spondylitis patients, synovial fluid was collected as well. The whole study cohort included 85 to 120 healthy donors and some 27 ankylosing spondylitis patients.

The CDR3 holds 16 amino acids from the cysteine to the phenylalanine. The kept DNA is CDR3 alone, 48 bases in frame from the first base. Based on the germline V gene (reference sequence), the CDR1 and CDR2 sequences are DFQATT and SNEGSKA. The trim is 0 bases for V and 3 bases for J, with a gap of 14 bases between the germline ends. Sequenced on an Illumina HiSeq 2500. Quantitative 5'-RACE with molecular barcodes was the method used to prepare the TCR beta libraries. On the study's bioinformatics: Disease-linked TCR variants were identified with a new computational method built on a probabilistic model of VDJ rearrangement. The public reads were reanalyzed by TCRdb: fastp trimming at Q25, MiXCR alignment, in-frame beta chains only. Every entry covers one CDR3 protein and lists the most common genes and DNA from its rows. The authors' filters were not applied to this entry. A total of 250,000 to 350,000 distinct CDR3 sequences appear in this sample, 20% to 25% of them only once. Together, the top ten hold roughly 4% of the sample.

The paper's findings and limits, for the study overall: Blood from ankylosing spondylitis patients appeared to be characterized by a TCR beta motif composed of several highly homologous amino acid variants. In peripheral blood, the disease-linked clones were found at relatively low frequencies and had a CD8+ phenotype. Some motif variants were previously reported in synovial fluid and blood of reactive arthritis patients, suggesting common disease-initiation mechanisms. According to the report, matched synovial fluid samples from ankylosing spondylitis patients were significantly enriched for the disease-linked clones.

This receptor was obtained from a female donor with ankylosing spondylitis or in good health (not recorded which). The sample comprised blood, either unsorted or a sorted T cell fraction (not recorded which). Recombination linked TRBV20-1 to TRBJ2-2; no D segment can be confidently identified. The CDR3 sequence is CSARDRLVVDTGELFF. Here is the DNA: TGCAGTGCTAGAGATCGGCTAGTTGTTGACACCGGGGAGCTGTTTTTT.